Listed here is a single TCR beta chain. No antigen is known for it. Treatment described: 15 to 20 received Ad26.COV2.S at low or high dose, single or two shots; about five received placebo; per-sample allocation not given. Sampling was done on day 63 after the first vaccine or placebo injection. Donation came from an adult in Boston who was aged 18-55 years. Deletions cut 5 bases from V and 6 bases from J, with 11 bases between. Germline V CDR1 and CDR2: LGHDT, YNNKEL (reference sequence). CDR3 length: 12 residues. These data originate in a study of Ad26.COV2.S vaccination and SARS-CoV-2 variants. Overall study context: Ad26.COV2.S given intramuscularly, once or twice 56 days apart.

Produced via immunoSEQ multiplex PCR; TCRdb's table is partial and in-frame only. Altogether around 400,000 clones are present, about 80% being singletons, with the ten largest covering just under 7.5%. General study points: Analytic work on TCR breadth and depth might have understated the full extent of total T cell responses.

The sequencing here drew on peripheral blood, taken in a trial of Ad26.COV2.S vaccine versus placebo. The chain is built from TRBV3-1 (or the pseudogene TRBV3-2) and TRBJ2-7; D remains ambiguous. This TCR was recovered from a person aged 18-60 years who received the Ad26.COV2.S COVID-19 vaccine or a placebo. The CDR3 DNA follows: TGTGCCAGCAGCGACGGAGCACGCGAGCAGTACTTC. Its protein is CASSDGAREQYF.